The rows below give T cell receptor beta chains drawn from one sample of a study of cytomegalovirus exposure and HLA in healthy donors. Libraries were prepared by immunoSEQ multiplex PCR; TCRdb keeps only in-frame clonotypes and omits some of them. Here the sample spans 90,000 to 100,000 clones, approximately 70% being singletons. The sequenced sample consisted of PBMCs. These receptors all come from a man aged 50 to 60 in good health and CMV-seronegative. Both conserved end residues are part of each CDR3. A D gene is named only where the DNA matches it firmly. For some rows the clone size is stated as once, few or many, or as a class when expanded; others skip it.

J gene	D gene	clone size	V gene	CDR3 DNA	CDR3 protein
TRBJ2-1	.	.	TRBV1	TGCACCAGCAGCCTCCCCGGGGGGACTTTCAATGAGCAGTTCTTC	CTSSLPGGTFNEQFF
TRBJ1-6	TRBD1	.	TRBV6-5	TGTGCCAGCAGTCAAGGGGGCGGGAATTCACCCCTCCACTTT	CASSQGGGNSPLHF
TRBJ1-1	.	.	TRBV12-5	TGTGCTAGATCGGCAGCGGACACTGAAGCTTTCTTT	CARSAADTEAFF
TRBJ1-4	.	.	TRBV18	TGTGCCAGCTCACCCGGGAGAGAAAAACTGTTTTTT	CASSPGREKLFF
TRBJ1-2	.	once	TRBV28	TGTGCCACCGGGGGGGACCTTAACTATGGCTACACCTTC	CATGGDLNYGYTF
TRBJ1-2	.	.	TRBV30	TGTGCCTGGAGTGTCCGGCAGGGTCTTGGCTACACCTTC	CAWSVRQGLGYTF
TRBJ2-1	.	.	TRBV6-6	TGTGCCACCCTGCCAGCGGGCTCCTACAATGAGCAGTTCTTC	CATLPAGSYNEQFF
TRBJ2-3	.	.	TRBV5-4	TGTGCCAGCAGCTTGGCGGGAGATGCAGATACGCAGTATTTT	CASSLAGDADTQYF
TRBJ2-7	TRBD2	few	TRBV7-2	TGTGCCAGCAGCGCGGGGGGAACCCAGGCCTACGAGCAGTACTTC	CASSAGGTQAYEQYF
TRBJ1-1	.	.	TRBV4-1	TGCGCCAGCAGCTCACCCTCGGTGAACACTGAAGCTTTCTTT	CASSSPSVNTEAFF
TRBJ1-4	.	.	TRBV6-1	TGTGCCAGCAGTGAAGCCAGTTTGTCGACTAATGAAAAACTGTTTTTT	CASSEASLSTNEKLFF
TRBJ1-5	TRBD1	.	TRBV5-5	TGTGCCAGCAGATCCGGGACAGGACAGCCCCAGCATTTT	CASRSGTGQPQHF
TRBJ2-2	.	.	TRBV5-6	TGTGCCAGCAGCCCTCCGGGAGCTAACACCGGGGAGCTGTTTTTT	CASSPPGANTGELFF
TRBJ1-6	TRBD1	.	TRBV19	TGTGCCAGTAGTACCCAGACAGGGCTGAATTCACCCCTCCACTTT	CASSTQTGLNSPLHF
TRBJ1-2	TRBD1	.	TRBV7-6	TGTGCCAGCAGCACGGACAGGGGGCCCTTGGGTGGCTACACCTTC	CASSTDRGPLGGYTF
TRBJ1-4	TRBD1	.	TRBV2	TGTGCCACCCACAGGGGGAATAATGAAAAACTGTTTTTT	CATHRGNNEKLFF
TRBJ1-2	TRBD1	.	TRBV7-9	TGTGCCAGCAGTCAAACAGGGGGCCGTGGCTACACCTTC	CASSQTGGRGYTF
TRBJ2-1	.	.	TRBV7-2	TGTGCCAGCAGCCCCCGGGCCCGCGGGACCAATGAGCAGTTCTTC	CASSPRARGTNEQFF
TRBJ2-7	TRBD1	few	TRBV4-1	TGCGCCAGCAGCCAAGGACAGGGATACTACGAGCAGTACTTC	CASSQGQGYYEQYF
TRBJ1-2	TRBD1	.	TRBV4-3	TGCGCCAGCAGCTGGGACAGGGGGATGGTTTATGGCTACACCTTC	CASSWDRGMVYGYTF
TRBJ2-2	TRBD1	.	TRBV5-1	TGCGCCAGCAGCGGCAGGGGGCCGAACACCGGGGAGCTGTTTTTT	CASSGRGPNTGELFF
TRBJ2-7	.	.	TRBV2	TGTGCCAGCAGTGCCCGGGGTTACGAGCAGTACTTC	CASSARGYEQYF